This TCR beta chain was profiled in a study of blood T cells in healthy people across ages. The trim removed 6 bases at V and 4 bases at J, leaving 12 bases unmatched. The germline V gene encodes CDR1 MNHEY and CDR2 SMNVEV (reference sequence). This CDR3 comprises 15 residues. It was with a sample-barcoded 5' primer and a J-beta primer mix that a second PCR of roughly 6 to 12 cycles was run. TCRdb re-analysed the 5' RACE reads in MiXCR, keeping a single row per CDR3 protein. Of 1,300,000 or so distinct CDR3 sequences listed, roughly 60% are singletons. This sequence was found in a man between 18 and 35 years old in good health. The sequencing sample was made of blood. V gene TRBV27 combines with J gene TRBJ2-7, with 7 bases fitting TRBD1. Here the CDR3 DNA reads TGTGCCAGCAGACAAGAACAAGGGGGCTCTTACGAGCAGTACTTC. Amino acid sequence: CASRQEQGGSYEQYF.